The next 6 T cell receptor beta chains were all read from a single sample in a study of blood T cell repertoires in COVID-19. Only in-frame clones appear in the TCRdb table, and some are missing; sequencing was by immunoSEQ multiplex PCR. The sample carries roughly 120,000 clones, around 90% recorded once. The sample was peripheral blood. The receptor set was obtained from a man over 45 with COVID-19, enrolled during active disease.

The rearrangement uses TRBV7-9 and TRBJ2-5; 14 bases map to TRBD2. The trim removed 5 bases at V and 0 bases at J, leaving 5 bases unmatched. CDR3 length: 17 residues. Per germline, CDR1 SEHNR and CDR2 FQNEAQ (reference sequence). The CDR3 protein is CASSRTSGRLDQETQYF. In nucleotides, the CDR3 is TGTGCCAGCAGCAGGACTAGCGGGAGGCTGGACCAAGAGACCCAGTACTTC.

The gene calls are TRBV5-8 and TRBJ2-5; TRBD2 agrees at 11 bases. This CDR3 is 16 amino acids long. Germline assignment: CDR1 SGHTS and CDR2 YDEGEE. Trimming removed 0 bases from V and 1 base from J; junction bases left unmatched: 2. CDR3 DNA sequence: TGTGCCAGCAGCTTGGGACTAGCGGGATCCCAAGAGACCCAGTACTTC. It translates to CASSLGLAGSQETQYF.

The chain combines TRBV6-5 with TRBJ1-2; perhaps TRBD1 as D (5 bases). The CDR3 covers 15 residues. Trimming took 0 bases from V and 4 from J, leaving 12 bases between them. The germline gives CDR1 MNHEY, CDR2 SVGAGI. The CDR3 region is CASSYSTSRAYGYTF. The CDR3 DNA is TGTGCCAGCAGTTACTCGACGTCCAGGGCCTATGGCTACACCTTC.

In its sample, this clone was seen once. CDR3 in DNA: TGTGCCAGCAGTCGTCCGGGACTACCATTGGATACGCAGTATTTT. Translated, it gives CASSRPGLPLDTQYF. This sequence joins TRBV3-1 (or the pseudogene TRBV3-2) and TRBJ2-3; 7 nucleotides line up with TRBD2. Germline values: CDR1 LGHDT, CDR2 YNNKEL (reference sequence). CDR3 length equals 15 residues. The V and J ends lost 6 bases and 6 bases, in that order; junction bases with no gene match: 12.

The V call is TRBV6-6, the J call TRBJ1-1; a weak D match, TRBD1 (5 bases). In germline, CDR1 is MNHNY, CDR2 SVGAGI (reference sequence). This CDR3 comprises 13 residues. Trimming left V 6 bases short and J 3 bases short, with 11 bases between. The CDR3: CASSDSRYTEAFF. The CDR3 DNA reads as TGTGCCAGCAGCGACAGTAGGTACACTGAAGCTTTCTTT.

The gene calls are TRBV3-1 (or the pseudogene TRBV3-2) and TRBJ2-5; D is possibly TRBD2 (5 bases). Between the trimmed V and J ends, which lost 5 bases and 4 bases, there was a span of 14 bases. Germline V gene lookup returns CDR1 LGHDT and CDR2 YNNKEL (reference sequence). There are 14 residues in the CDR3. The CDR3 protein is CASSGLPGGETQYF. The CDR3 DNA sequence: TGTGCCAGCAGCGGACTTCCGGGCGGAGAGACCCAGTACTTC.